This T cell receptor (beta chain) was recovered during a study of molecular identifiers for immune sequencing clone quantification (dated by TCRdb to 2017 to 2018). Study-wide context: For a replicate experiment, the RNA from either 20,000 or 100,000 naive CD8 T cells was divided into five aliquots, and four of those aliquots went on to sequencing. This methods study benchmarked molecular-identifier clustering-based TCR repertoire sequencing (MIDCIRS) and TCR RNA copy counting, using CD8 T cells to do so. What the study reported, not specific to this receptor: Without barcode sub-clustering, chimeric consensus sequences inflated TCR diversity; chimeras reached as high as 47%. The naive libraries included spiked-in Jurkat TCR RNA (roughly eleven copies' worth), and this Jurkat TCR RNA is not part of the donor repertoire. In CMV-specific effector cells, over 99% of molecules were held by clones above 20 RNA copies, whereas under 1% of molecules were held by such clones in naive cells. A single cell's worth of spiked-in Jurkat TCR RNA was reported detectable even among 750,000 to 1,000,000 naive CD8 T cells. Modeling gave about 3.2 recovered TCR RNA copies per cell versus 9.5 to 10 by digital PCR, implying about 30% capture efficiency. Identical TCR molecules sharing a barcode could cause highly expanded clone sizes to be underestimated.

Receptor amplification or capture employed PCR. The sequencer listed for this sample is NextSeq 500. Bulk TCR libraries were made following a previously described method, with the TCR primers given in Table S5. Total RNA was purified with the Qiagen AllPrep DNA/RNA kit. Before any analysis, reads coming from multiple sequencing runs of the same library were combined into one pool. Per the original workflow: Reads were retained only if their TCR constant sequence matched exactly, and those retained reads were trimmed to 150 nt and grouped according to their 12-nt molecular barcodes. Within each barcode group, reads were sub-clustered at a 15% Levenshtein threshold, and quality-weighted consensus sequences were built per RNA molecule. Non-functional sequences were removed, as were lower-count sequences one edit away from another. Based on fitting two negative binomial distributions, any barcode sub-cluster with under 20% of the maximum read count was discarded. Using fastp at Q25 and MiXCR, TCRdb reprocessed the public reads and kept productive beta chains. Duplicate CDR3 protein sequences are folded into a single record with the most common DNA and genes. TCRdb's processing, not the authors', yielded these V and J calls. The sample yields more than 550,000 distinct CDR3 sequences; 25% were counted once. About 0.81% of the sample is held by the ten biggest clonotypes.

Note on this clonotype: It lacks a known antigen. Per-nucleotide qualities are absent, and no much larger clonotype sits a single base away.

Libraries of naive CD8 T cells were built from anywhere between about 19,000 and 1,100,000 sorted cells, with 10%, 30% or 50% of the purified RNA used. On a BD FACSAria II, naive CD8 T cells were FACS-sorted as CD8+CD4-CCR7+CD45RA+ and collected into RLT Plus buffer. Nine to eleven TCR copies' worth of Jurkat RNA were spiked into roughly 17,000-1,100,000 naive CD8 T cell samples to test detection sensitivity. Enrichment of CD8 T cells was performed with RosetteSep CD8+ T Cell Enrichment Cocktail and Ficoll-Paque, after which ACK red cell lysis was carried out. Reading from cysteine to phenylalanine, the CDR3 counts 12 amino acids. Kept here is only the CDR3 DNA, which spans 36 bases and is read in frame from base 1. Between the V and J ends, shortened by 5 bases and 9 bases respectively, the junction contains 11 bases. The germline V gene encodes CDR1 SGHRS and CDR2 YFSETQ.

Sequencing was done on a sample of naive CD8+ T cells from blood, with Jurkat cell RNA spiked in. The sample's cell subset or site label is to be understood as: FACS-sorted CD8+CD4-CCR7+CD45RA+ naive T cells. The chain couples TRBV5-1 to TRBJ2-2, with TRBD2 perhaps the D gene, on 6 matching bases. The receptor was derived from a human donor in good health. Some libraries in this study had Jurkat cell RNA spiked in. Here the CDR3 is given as CASRRTTWELFF. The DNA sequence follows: TGCGCCAGCAGGAGGACTACCTGGGAGCTGTTTTTT.